The rows below give T cell receptor beta chains drawn from one sample of a study of shared clonotypes between healthy human individuals. Method: immunoSEQ multiplex PCR; TCRdb's copy keeps in-frame clones and lacks some. The sample records approximately 640,000 clones, approximately 79% being singletons. The sample comprised memory CD4+ T cells sorted from blood. The source of these receptors is a woman aged 25 to 39 in good health. The CDR3 runs from the conserved cysteine through the conserved F or W. A D gene is named only where the DNA matches it firmly. Clone size is not always given. Where it is, it says once, few, many or a class for expanded clones.

j_call d_call cdr3_length clone_size v_call cdr3_aa cdr3_nt
TRBJ1-1 - 15 - TRBV6-5 CASSRSVTGRTEAFF TGTGCCAGCAGCCGCTCCGTAACGGGGCGCACTGAAGCTTTCTTT
TRBJ1-1 - 15 - TRBV9 CASSVGSALNTEAFF TGTGCCAGCAGCGTAGGGTCCGCTCTGAACACTGAAGCTTTCTTT
TRBJ1-2 - 14 - TRBV28 CASSPGPERYGYTF TGTGCCAGCAGTCCTGGACCCGAGCGGTATGGCTACACCTTC
TRBJ1-1 - 17 - TRBV7-9 CASSLSDFGGGYTEAFF TGTGCCAGCAGCTTATCGGACTTTGGGGGCGGGTACACTGAAGCTTTCTTT
TRBJ2-1 - 14 - TRBV19 CASSVKGSYNEQFF TGTGCCAGTAGTGTGAAAGGGTCCTACAATGAGCAGTTCTTC
TRBJ1-3 TRBD1 15 - TRBV28 CASNRQGADGNTIYF TGTGCCAGCAACCGACAGGGGGCGGACGGAAACACCATATATTTT
TRBJ1-2 - 14 - TRBV5-5 CASSPADGLYGYTF TGTGCCAGCAGCCCCGCGGACGGGCTCTATGGCTACACCTTC
TRBJ1-3 - 13 - TRBV28 CASMVGGGNTIYF TGTGCCAGCATGGTGGGGGGTGGAAACACCATATATTTT
TRBJ2-7 - 15 many TRBV21-1 CASSKATGGPYEQYF TGTGCCAGCAGCAAAGCCACGGGAGGGCCGTACGAGCAGTACTTC
TRBJ2-5 TRBD2 17 - TRBV7-9 CASSLNELAGGQETQYF TGTGCCAGCAGCTTAAATGAGCTAGCGGGAGGGCAAGAGACCCAGTACTTC
TRBJ2-2 TRBD1 18 - TRBV11-3 CASSLDGGTGGHTGELFF TGTGCCAGCAGCTTAGATGGCGGGACAGGGGGGCACACCGGGGAGCTGTTTTTT
TRBJ2-1 TRBD2 15 - TRBV7-2 CASSLSSGLYNEQFF TGTGCCAGCAGCTTAAGTAGCGGGCTTTACAATGAGCAGTTCTTC
TRBJ1-1 - 12 few TRBV29-1 CSVDPRDTEAFF TGCAGCGTTGATCCCAGGGACACTGAAGCTTTCTTT
TRBJ2-3 TRBD2 15 - TRBV2 CASSDRTSGVDTQYF TGTGCCAGCAGTGATCGGACTAGCGGGGTGGATACGCAGTATTTT
TRBJ1-5 TRBD1 17 - TRBV7-8 CASSLALQGASNQPQHF TGTGCCAGCAGCTTAGCGTTACAGGGGGCCAGCAATCAGCCCCAGCATTTT
TRBJ2-7 TRBD2 15 - TRBV7-2 CASSLRTSGGYEQYF TGTGCCAGCAGCTTACGGACTAGCGGGGGCTACGAGCAGTACTTC
TRBJ2-3 TRBD2 17 - TRBV11-2 CASSLSLAGAGTDTQYF TGTGCCAGCAGCTTAAGTCTAGCGGGAGCGGGCACAGATACGCAGTATTTT
TRBJ2-7 TRBD2 15 - TRBV15 CATRDQREAAYEQYF TGTGCCACCAGAGACCAGCGGGAGGCAGCCTACGAGCAGTACTTC
TRBJ2-3 TRBD2 17 few TRBV7-9 CASSSAGGLISTDTQYF TGTGCCAGCAGCTCGGCGGGAGGACTAATTAGCACAGATACGCAGTATTTT
TRBJ1-1 TRBD1 15 - TRBV10-1 CASSETTGSGTEAFF TGCGCCAGCAGTGAAACGACAGGGTCGGGGACTGAAGCTTTCTTT
TRBJ2-1 TRBD2 14 - TRBV6-1 CASRGLRGYSEQFF TGTGCCAGCAGGGGACTACGGGGGTACAGTGAGCAGTTCTTC
TRBJ2-7 - 14 - TRBV28 CASSLLGDEAEQYF TGTGCCAGCAGTTTATTGGGGGATGAGGCCGAGCAGTACTTC
TRBJ2-3 TRBD1 15 - TRBV18 CASSPPQGSTDTQYF TGTGCCAGCTCACCACCACAGGGGAGCACAGATACGCAGTATTTT
TRBJ1-5 - 13 - TRBV11-2 CASSLYGNQPQHF TGTGCCAGCAGCTTATACGGCAATCAGCCCCAGCATTTT
TRBJ2-2 - 15 - TRBV5-1 CASSLLEVNTGELFF TGCGCCAGCAGCTTGCTAGAGGTGAACACCGGGGAGCTGTTTTTT
TRBJ1-4 - 14 - TRBV21-1 CASNPGQTNEKLFF TGTGCCAGCAACCCGGGACAAACTAATGAAAAACTGTTTTTT
TRBJ2-1 - 11 once TRBV20-1 CSARRFHEQFF TGCAGTGCTAGAAGGTTCCATGAGCAGTTCTTC
TRBJ2-5 - 14 few TRBV6-1 CASLTGATQETQYF TGTGCCAGCCTCACCGGGGCTACCCAAGAGACCCAGTACTTC
TRBJ2-7 - 13 - TRBV4-1 CASSQEGAYEQYF TGCGCCAGCAGCCAAGAGGGAGCCTACGAGCAGTACTTC
TRBJ1-2 - 13 few TRBV9 CASSVPPGASYTF TGTGCCAGCAGCGTACCCCCCGGGGCTAGCTACACCTTC
TRBJ1-1 - 19 few TRBV7-8 CASSSFTGRGRNSNTEAFF TGTGCCAGCAGCTCGTTCACGGGGAGAGGGAGAAACTCGAACACTGAAGCTTTCTTT
TRBJ2-5 - 12 - TRBV7-8 CASSLVRETQYF TGTGCCAGCAGCTTAGTTAGAGAGACCCAGTACTTC
TRBJ2-6 - 17 once TRBV19 CASSIPGSSSGANVLTF TGTGCCAGTAGTATACCGGGCAGCTCTTCTGGGGCCAACGTCCTGACTTTC
TRBJ1-1 - 14 - TRBV7-8 CASSLEFMNTEAFF TGTGCCAGCAGCTTAGAGTTCATGAACACTGAAGCTTTCTTT
TRBJ2-7 - 13 - TRBV18 CASSPLESSEQYF TGTGCCAGCTCACCACTGGAGTCCTCCGAGCAGTACTTC
TRBJ2-4 - 17 few TRBV6-1 CASSGGRTGLSKNIQYF TGTGCCAGCAGTGGCGGGAGGACAGGGCTGTCCAAAAACATTCAGTACTTC
TRBJ1-4 - 12 few TRBV28 CASSGVNEKLFF TGTGCCAGCAGCGGGGTTAATGAAAAACTGTTTTTT
TRBJ2-1 - 15 - TRBV5-1 CASSHGPKINNEQFF TGCGCCAGCAGCCATGGACCAAAAATAAACAATGAGCAGTTCTTC
TRBJ2-2 TRBD2 16 few TRBV10-3 CAISANAGGNTGELFF TGTGCCATCAGTGCGAATGCGGGAGGGAACACCGGGGAGCTGTTTTTT
TRBJ2-3 TRBD2 15 - TRBV5-1 CASSLAGGFTDTQYF TGCGCCAGCAGCTTGGCGGGAGGATTCACAGATACGCAGTATTTT
TRBJ2-6 - 15 few TRBV28 CASSFAFSGANVLTF TGTGCCAGCAGTTTTGCTTTCTCTGGGGCCAACGTCCTGACTTTC
TRBJ1-5 - 16 once TRBV28 CASSLGGAISNQPQHF TGTGCCAGCAGTTTAGGAGGGGCGATTAGCAATCAGCCCCAGCATTTT
TRBJ1-1 - 13 - TRBV2 CASTGQFNTEAFF TGTGCCAGCACAGGACAGTTCAACACTGAAGCTTTCTTT
TRBJ2-1 TRBD2 18 - TRBV5-1 CASSLASSASGSYNEQFF TGCGCCAGCAGCTTGGCCTCATCGGCTAGCGGGAGTTACAATGAGCAGTTCTTC
TRBJ1-3 - 16 once TRBV7-8 CASSSPDRASGNTIYF TGTGCCAGCAGCTCCCCGGACCGAGCCTCTGGAAACACCATATATTTT
TRBJ2-2 - 13 medium-sized TRBV10-2 CASSPQLTGELFF TGCGCCAGCAGCCCTCAGCTTACCGGGGAGCTGTTTTTT
TRBJ1-5 - 13 - TRBV19 CASTLLEGQPQHF TGTGCCAGTACCCTCCTCGAGGGTCAGCCCCAGCATTTT
TRBJ2-1 - 16 - TRBV19 CASSTPPAGSYNEQFF TGTGCCAGTAGTACCCCCCCGGCGGGTTCCTACAATGAGCAGTTCTTC
TRBJ1-2 - 16 - TRBV4-1 CASSPGQGTSNRGYTF TGCGCCAGCAGCCCCGGGCAGGGGACTTCCAATCGTGGCTACACCTTC